Shown below are 25 T cell receptor beta chains from a single sample sequenced in a study of blood T cell repertoires in COVID-19. Only in-frame clones appear in the TCRdb table, and some are missing; sequencing was by immunoSEQ multiplex PCR. Among about 33,000 clones listed, 75% to 90% were seen once. Sequencing was performed on peripheral blood. These receptors all stem from a man aged 70 or older with acute or convalescent COVID-19.

The rearrangement joins TRBV7-9 to TRBJ2-7, with 8 nucleotides matching TRBD1. V was clipped by 2 bases and J by 6 bases; unmatched bases: 6. Germline loops: CDR1 SEHNR, CDR2 FQNEAQ (reference sequence). The CDR3 sequence is 14 residues long. This chain's CDR3 is CASSLQGALGEQYF. Written as DNA, the CDR3 is TGTGCCAGCAGCTTACAGGGGGCTCTTGGCGAGCAGTACTTC.

The rearrangement uses TRBV9 and TRBJ2-5, with TRBD1 matching 8 bases. The CDR3 spans 13 residues. Germline V gene sequence: CDR1 SGDLS, CDR2 YYNGEE. J gave up 4 bases and V 3 bases, and 2 bases lay outside the gene matches. DNA for the CDR3: TGTGCCAGCAGCGCTGACAGGGGAGAGACCCAGTACTTC. It encodes CASSADRGETQYF.

The rearrangement uses TRBV2 and TRBJ2-7; TRBD2 agrees at 9 bases. Germline V gene lookup returns CDR1 SNHLY and CDR2 FYNNEI. This CDR3 is built from 14 residues. V shed 7 bases and J 8 bases; nucleotides not matched to a gene: 12. In DNA, the CDR3 is TGTGCCAGCACCCCGGGACTAGCCCTGGGTAAGCAGTACTTC. As protein: CASTPGLALGKQYF. Full variable domain (outside the CDR3, taken from reference TRBV2 and TRBJ2-7): EPEVTQTPSHQVTQMGQEVILRCVPISNHLYFYWYRQILGQKVEFLVSFYNNEISEKSEIFDDQFSVERPDGSNFTLKIRSTKLEDSAMYFCASTPGLALGKQYFGPGTRLTVT.

J is TRBJ2-1 and V is TRBV27; the D gene is possibly TRBD2 (5 bases). Germline V gene sequence: CDR1 MNHEY, CDR2 SMNVEV (reference sequence). This CDR3 has 13 residues. Trimming pared 5 bases from V and 7 bases from J, leaving 12 bases between. CDR3 DNA sequence: TGTGCCAGCAGTCACATCCGGGGAAATGAGCAGTTCTTC. Protein product: CASSHIRGNEQFF.

V and J are TRBV19 and TRBJ2-7; TRBD1 aligns across 9 bases. V dropped 1 base and J dropped 3; count of bases not matched to a gene: 7. The CDR3 spans 16 residues. Germline CDR1 is LNHDA and CDR2 is SQIVND (reference sequence). The CDR3, as DNA: TGTGCCAGTAGTATAGGACCCGGACAGGGGCTCTACGAGCAGTACTTC. This codes for CASSIGPGQGLYEQYF.

This chain joins TRBV28 and TRBJ1-2, with no clear D. This CDR3 comprises 14 residues. Germline V lookup: CDR1 MDHEN, CDR2 SYDVKM. Trimming removed 2 bases at V and 1 base at J, with 8 bases between. The CDR3 DNA reads TGTGCCAGCAGTTTAGGACTGTATAACTATGGCTACACCTTC. It yields the protein CASSLGLYNYGYTF.

This rearrangement joins TRBV15 to TRBJ2-5; TRBD2 matches at 8 bases. Looked up from germline, CDR1 is LNHNV and CDR2 is YYDKDF (reference sequence). The CDR3 extends over 14 amino acids. The V and J ends lost 1 base and 2 bases, in that order; junction bases with no gene match: 0. The CDR3 loop is CATSRVAGQETQYF. The CDR3 nucleotides are TGTGCCACCAGCAGAGTAGCGGGGCAAGAGACCCAGTACTTC. Combining the CDR3 with reference TRBV15 and TRBJ2-5 gives the whole variable domain DAMVIQNPRYQVTQFGKPVTLSCSQTLNHNVMYWYQQKSSQAPKLLFHYYDKDFNNEADTPDNFQSRRPNTSFCFLDIRSPGLGDTAMYLCATSRVAGQETQYFGPGTRLLVL.

The genes are TRBV4-2 and TRBJ1-6; 10 bases agree with TRBD1. CDR3 length: 16 residues. Germline values: CDR1 LGHNA, CDR2 YNFKEQ. V shed 4 bases and J 9 bases; nucleotides not matched to a gene: 9. The CDR3 region is CASSPTRDRGVSPLHF. CDR3 sequence (DNA): TGTGCCAGCAGCCCGACCCGGGACAGGGGCGTTTCACCCCTCCACTTT.

The chain couples TRBV12-5 to TRBJ1-3; D gene unclear. The germline gives CDR1 LGHNT, CDR2 FRNRAP. This CDR3 is built from 15 residues. Trimming took off 3 bases at V and 2 bases at J, with 11 bases between the two ends. Written as DNA, the CDR3 is TGTGCTAGTGGTTTCCAAGATACTCCTGGAAACACCATATATTTT. Translated, it gives CASGFQDTPGNTIYF.

The chain has TRBV5-1 and TRBJ1-3; no reliable D call. V was clipped by 5 bases and J by 6 bases, with 18 bases between them. This CDR3 contains 15 residues. CDR1 and CDR2 from the germline V gene are SGHRS and YFSETQ. The CDR3 loop reads CASRRNGVGENTIYF. In nucleotides, the CDR3 is TGCGCCAGCAGGCGGAACGGGGTTGGTGAAAACACCATATATTTT. Full variable domain (rest looked up from reference TRBV5-1 and TRBJ1-3): KAGVTQTPRYLIKTRGQQVTLSCSPISGHRSVSWYQQTPGQGLQFLFEYFSETQRNKGNFPGRFSGRQFSNSRSEMNVSTLELGDSALYLCASRRNGVGENTIYFGEGSWLTVV.

J is TRBJ2-2 and V is TRBV2; 15 nucleotides align to TRBD2. Germline V CDR1 and CDR2: SNHLY, FYNNEI. This CDR3 contains 17 residues. J lost 1 base, V lost 6 bases, and 3 bases had no gene match. This CDR3 is CASRGTSGRMNTGELFF. The DNA for the CDR3 is TGTGCCAGCAGAGGGACTAGCGGGAGGATGAACACCGGGGAGCTGTTTTTT.

This chain links TRBV12-1 with TRBJ2-3; the table's TRBD2 call for D was not verified on the DNA. TRBV12-1 is a pseudogene segment. This CDR3 spans 18 amino acids. CDR3 bases: TGTGCCAGCAGCTTCCTACGCGGGACTAGCGGGAGGATGGATACGCAGTATTTT. It encodes CASSFLRGTSGRMDTQYF.

This rearrangement joins TRBV12-3 or TRBV12-4 to TRBJ2-5; perhaps TRBD2 as D (6 bases). V lost 0 bases to trimming and J lost 4 bases, with 6 bases between them. CDR3 length equals 13 residues. The CDR3 DNA reads TGTGCCAGCAGTTTAGCGGAGGGAGAGACCCAGTACTTC. Protein product: CASSLAEGETQYF.

This clone was observed a single time. V is TRBV6-1 and J is TRBJ1-4; D not resolved. V lost 5 bases and J 7 bases, leaving 11 bases between the germline ends. There are 13 residues in the CDR3. Germline V gene lookup returns CDR1 MNHNS and CDR2 SASEGT. Here the CDR3 DNA reads TGTGCCAGCAGTACCCAGGCGGGTGAAAAACTGTTTTTT. This sequence encodes CASSTQAGEKLFF.

This rearrangement joins TRBV4-3 to TRBJ2-1; 9 bases are a match to TRBD2. CDR3 length: 16 residues. Per the germline V gene, CDR1 is LGHNA and CDR2 is YSLEER. The trim removed 5 bases at V and 4 bases at J, leaving 9 bases unmatched. The CDR3 DNA is TGCGCCAGCAGCGCAGATCTAGCGGGGATTTACAATGAGCAGTTCTTC. Amino acids: CASSADLAGIYNEQFF.

The table lists this clone with a count of one. The rearrangement uses TRBV5-1 and TRBJ1-5; 7 bases match TRBD1. The CDR3 extends over 14 amino acids. The J segment lost 4 bases and the V segment lost 4 bases, leaving 5 bases of the junction unmatched. Germline V lookup: CDR1 SGHRS, CDR2 YFSETQ. CDR3 in DNA: TGCGCCAGCAGCCCCAGGGGGACTAATCAGCCCCAGCATTTT. Amino acids: CASSPRGTNQPQHF. The whole variable domain, remainder taken from reference TRBV5-1 and TRBJ1-5, is KAGVTQTPRYLIKTRGQQVTLSCSPISGHRSVSWYQQTPGQGLQFLFEYFSETQRNKGNFPGRFSGRQFSNSRSEMNVSTLELGDSALYLCASSPRGTNQPQHFGDGTRLSIL.

The rearrangement uses TRBV20-1 and TRBJ1-2, with D perhaps TRBD1 (6 bases). The germline V and J ends were trimmed by 4 bases and 4 bases, with 7 bases remaining between them. The CDR3 extends over 11 amino acids. Germline V gene data show CDR1 as DFQATT and CDR2 as SNEGSKA (reference sequence). CDR3 bases: TGCAGTGCTAACAGGGCCTATGGCTACACCTTC. Residues: CSANRAYGYTF.

The chain combines TRBV5-1 with TRBJ2-2; D gene uncertain. Trimming left V 4 bases short and J 4 bases short, with 11 bases between. The CDR3 contains 14 residues. CDR1 SGHRS and CDR2 YFSETQ come from the germline V gene. The DNA of the CDR3 is TGCGCCAGCAGCCCCGTCCCCAGCACCGGGGAGCTGTTTTTT. Translated, it gives CASSPVPSTGELFF.

The chain combines TRBV7-2 with TRBJ2-5; maybe TRBD1 (5 bases). The CDR3 spans 13 residues. Trimming cost V 5 bases and J 1 base, with 8 bases left between them. The germline gives CDR1 SGHTA, CDR2 FQGNSA. CDR3 in amino acids: CASSTQVQETQYF. CDR3 bases: TGTGCCAGCAGCACACAGGTCCAAGAGACCCAGTACTTC.

This clone was counted once. J is TRBJ1-2 and V is TRBV9, with D unresolved. In germline, CDR1 is SGDLS, CDR2 YYNGEE. There are 12 residues in the CDR3. Deletions cut 3 bases from V and 0 bases from J, with 3 bases between. The DNA for the CDR3 is TGTGCCAGCAGCGCAACTAACTATGGCTACACCTTC. Encoded protein: CASSATNYGYTF.

This chain links TRBV9 with TRBJ1-4; D not resolved. The ends were cut back, 3 bases at V and 7 bases at J, with 22 bases in the middle. CDR1 and CDR2 from the germline V gene are SGDLS and YYNGEE. The CDR3 covers 17 residues. CDR3 in amino acids: CASSGSEGGAPSEKLFF. The CDR3 DNA follows: TGTGCCAGCAGCGGATCAGAAGGCGGCGCTCCGAGTGAAAAACTGTTTTTT.

CDR3 sequence: CASSPKSGRPYNEQFF. DNA of the CDR3: TGTGCCAGCAGTCCCAAAAGCGGGCGCCCCTACAATGAGCAGTTCTTC. The gene calls are TRBV6-2 or TRBV6-3 and TRBJ2-1; D may be TRBD2 (6 bases). The V gene lost 5 bases and the J gene lost 2 bases, with 16 bases spanning the gap. The CDR3 is made up of 16 amino acids. Germline V gives CDR1 MNHEY, CDR2 SVGEGT.

The J gene is TRBJ2-2, the V gene TRBV2; the match to TRBD2 covers 7 bases. Trimming took 1 base from V and 7 from J; bases not matched to a gene: 6. Germline-derived CDR1 and CDR2 are SNHLY and FYNNEI. The length of the CDR3 is 15 residues. The CDR3: CASSEGTSRIGELFF. The CDR3 nucleotides read TGTGCCAGCAGTGAAGGGACTAGTAGGATCGGGGAGCTGTTTTTT. Together with reference TRBV2 and TRBJ2-2, the CDR3 gives the full variable domain: EPEVTQTPSHQVTQMGQEVILRCVPISNHLYFYWYRQILGQKVEFLVSFYNNEISEKSEIFDDQFSVERPDGSNFTLKIRSTKLEDSAMYFCASSEGTSRIGELFFGEGSRLTVL.

This chain joins TRBV18 and TRBJ2-7, with D perhaps TRBD2 (5 bases). Between the trimmed V and J ends, which lost 4 bases and 4 bases, there was a span of 11 bases. The CDR3 is 13 residues long. CDR1 KGHSH and CDR2 LQKENI come from the germline V gene. DNA of the CDR3: TGTGCCAGCTCACGTGGGAGTGGATACGAGCAGTACTTC. This gives the protein CASSRGSGYEQYF.

The chain couples TRBV18 to TRBJ1-1; D possibly corresponds to TRBD1 (6 bases). Germline loops: CDR1 KGHSH, CDR2 LQKENI. Between the trimmed V and J ends, which lost 5 bases and 4 bases, there was a span of 14 bases. The CDR3 runs 14 residues. The CDR3 protein is CASSFTNRATEAFF. For the CDR3, the DNA is TGTGCCAGCTCATTCACAAACAGGGCCACTGAAGCTTTCTTT.